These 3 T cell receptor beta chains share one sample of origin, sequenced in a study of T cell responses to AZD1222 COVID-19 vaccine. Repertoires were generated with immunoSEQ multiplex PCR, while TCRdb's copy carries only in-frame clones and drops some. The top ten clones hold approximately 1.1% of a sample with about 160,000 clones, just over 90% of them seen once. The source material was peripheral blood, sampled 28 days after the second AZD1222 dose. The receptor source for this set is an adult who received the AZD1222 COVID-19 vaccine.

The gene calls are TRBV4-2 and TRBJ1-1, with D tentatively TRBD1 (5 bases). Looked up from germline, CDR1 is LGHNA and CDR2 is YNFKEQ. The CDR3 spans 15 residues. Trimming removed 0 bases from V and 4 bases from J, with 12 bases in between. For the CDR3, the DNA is TGTGCCAGCAGCCAAGATCAGAGGGGCCTCACTGAAGCTTTCTTT. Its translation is CASSQDQRGLTEAFF.

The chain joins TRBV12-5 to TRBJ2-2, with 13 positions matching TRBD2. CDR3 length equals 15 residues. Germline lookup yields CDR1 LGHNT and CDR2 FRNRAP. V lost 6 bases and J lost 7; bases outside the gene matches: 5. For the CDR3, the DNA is TGTGCTAGTGGCGCGGGACTAGCGGGGATCGGGGAGCTGTTTTTT. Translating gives CASGAGLAGIGELFF.

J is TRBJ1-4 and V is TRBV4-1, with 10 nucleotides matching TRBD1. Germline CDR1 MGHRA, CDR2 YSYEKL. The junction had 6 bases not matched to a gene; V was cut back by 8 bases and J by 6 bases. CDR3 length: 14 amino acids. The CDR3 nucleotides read TGCGCCAGCTGTATCGGACAGGGGGATGAAAAACTGTTTTTT. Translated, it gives CASCIGQGDEKLFF.